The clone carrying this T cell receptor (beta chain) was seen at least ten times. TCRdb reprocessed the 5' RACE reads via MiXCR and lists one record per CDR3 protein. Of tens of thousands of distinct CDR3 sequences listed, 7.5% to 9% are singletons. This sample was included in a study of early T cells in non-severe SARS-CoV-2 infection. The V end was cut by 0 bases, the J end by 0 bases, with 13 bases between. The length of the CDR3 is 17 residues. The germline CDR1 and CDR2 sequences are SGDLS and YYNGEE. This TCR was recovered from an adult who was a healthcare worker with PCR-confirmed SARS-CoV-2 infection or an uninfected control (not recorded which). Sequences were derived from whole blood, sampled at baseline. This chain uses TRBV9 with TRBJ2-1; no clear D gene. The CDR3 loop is CASSVVERADSYNEQFF. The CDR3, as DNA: TGTGCCAGCAGCGTAGTTGAAAGGGCAGACTCCTACAATGAGCAGTTCTTC.